This T cell receptor beta chain was documented in a study of shared clonotypes between healthy human individuals. Unsorted material relied on some 85 million PBMCs as the source of genomic DNA. Sequencing of unsorted PBMC DNA was carried out using ten immunoSEQ deep assay plates. Per the study methods: In the immunoSEQ data, sequences were junction-only and lacked quality scores, so filtering differed. Some clones are missing from TCRdb's copy, which holds only in-frame ones; the method was immunoSEQ multiplex PCR. V and J calls and clone size are given by that table; D and trimming were obtained from the DNA. The table lists approximately 470,000 clones, over 70% of them singletons. Germline V gene data show CDR1 as LGHNA and CDR2 as YNFKEQ. The length of the CDR3 is 12 residues. As for this clone: Given a far larger clone just one base away, this is likely a sequencing read error. This specimen includes other DNA sequences encoding the same CDR3.

This TCR was sampled from a woman aged 40 to 49 in good health. Some clones in this sample may be carry-over from other donors' samples. The chain is built from TRBV4-2 and TRBJ1-1; D not certain. The sequenced material came from PBMCs. As DNA, the CDR3 is TGTGCTAGCAGCGAAGGGCCATATGAAGCTTTCTTT. This translates into CASSEGPYEAFF.